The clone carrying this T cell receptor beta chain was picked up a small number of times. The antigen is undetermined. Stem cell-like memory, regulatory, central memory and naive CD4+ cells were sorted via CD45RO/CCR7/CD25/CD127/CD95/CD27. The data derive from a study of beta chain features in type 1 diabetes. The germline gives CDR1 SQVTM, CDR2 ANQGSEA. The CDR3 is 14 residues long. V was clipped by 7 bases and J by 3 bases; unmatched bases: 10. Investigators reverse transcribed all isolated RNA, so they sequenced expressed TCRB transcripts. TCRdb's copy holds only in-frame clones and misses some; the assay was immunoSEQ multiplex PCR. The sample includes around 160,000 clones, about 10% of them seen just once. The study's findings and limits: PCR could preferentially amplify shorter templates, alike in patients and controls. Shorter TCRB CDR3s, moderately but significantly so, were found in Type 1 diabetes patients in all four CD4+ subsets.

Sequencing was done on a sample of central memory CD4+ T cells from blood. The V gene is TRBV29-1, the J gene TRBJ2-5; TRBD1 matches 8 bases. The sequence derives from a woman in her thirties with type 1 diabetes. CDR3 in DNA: TGCAGCGCCGGAGGGGCAGGGGGCGAAGAGACCCAGTACTTC. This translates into CSAGGAGGEETQYF.